These 20 T cell receptor beta chains were all obtained from the same sample, sequenced in a study of cytotoxic CD8 clonotypes in ibrutinib-treated CLL. Produced via immunoSEQ multiplex PCR; TCRdb's table is partial and in-frame only. The sample includes some 150,000 clones, approximately 75% seen only once; the top ten take approximately 30%. The sample here was PBMCs, taken after 12 months of ibrutinib treatment. The receptors here all came from a human donor with chronic lymphocytic leukemia.

This rearrangement joins TRBV2 to TRBJ2-3; no firm D call. Germline assignment: CDR1 SNHLY and CDR2 FYNNEI. This CDR3 is built from 10 residues. Trimming shortened V by 6 bases and J by 5 bases, and 3 bases separated the two germline ends. CDR3 protein: CASRGDTQYF. Here the CDR3 DNA reads TGTGCCAGCAGAGGAGATACGCAGTATTTT.

The rearrangement links TRBV2 to TRBJ2-2, with 9 bases lining up with TRBD1. Germline V gives CDR1 SNHLY, CDR2 FYNNEI. CDR3 length: 14 amino acids. Germline trimming cut 5 bases from V and 4 bases from J; bases unmatched to any gene: 2. CDR3 sequence (DNA): TGTGCCAGCAGTTGGACAGGGGCCACCGGGGAGCTGTTTTTT. Translated, it gives CASSWTGATGELFF. The whole variable domain, remainder taken from reference TRBV2 and TRBJ2-2, is EPEVTQTPSHQVTQMGQEVILRCVPISNHLYFYWYRQILGQKVEFLVSFYNNEISEKSEIFDDQFSVERPDGSNFTLKIRSTKLEDSAMYFCASSWTGATGELFFGEGSRLTVL.

The table lists this clone with a few counts. The genes are TRBV5-1 and TRBJ2-2; D gene uncertain. The germline V gene encodes CDR1 SGHRS and CDR2 YFSETQ. The CDR3 contains 13 residues. The V end was cut by 4 bases, the J end by 5 bases, with 9 bases between. The DNA for the CDR3 is TGCGCCAGCAGCCTCACTGAGACCGGGGAGCTGTTTTTT. This sequence encodes CASSLTETGELFF.

The rearrangement uses TRBV19 and TRBJ2-2; D possibly corresponds to TRBD1 (6 bases). CDR1 is LNHDA and CDR2 is SQIVND in the germline V gene (reference sequence). The CDR3 has 15 amino acids. Trimming removed 5 bases at V and 4 bases at J, with 14 bases between. For the CDR3, the DNA is TGTGCCAGTAGTGCACAGGGTATAGGCACCGGGGAGCTGTTTTTT. Translating it yields CASSAQGIGTGELFF.

This clone was observed once. The chain links TRBV28 to TRBJ2-3, with D uncertain. From germline, CDR1 is MDHEN and CDR2 SYDVKM. Deletions cut 3 bases from V and 7 bases from J, with 11 bases between. The CDR3 contains 13 residues. This CDR3 is CASSLERFYTQYF. The CDR3, as DNA: TGTGCCAGCAGTTTGGAAAGGTTCTATACGCAGTATTTT.

This clone came up once. The chain carries TRBV28 and TRBJ1-2; TRBD1 might be the D (5 bases). The CDR3 loop spans 14 amino acids. Trimming removed 5 bases from V and 3 bases from J, with 13 bases in between. CDR1 and CDR2 (germline): MDHEN, SYDVKM. CDR3 coding DNA: TGTGCCAGCAGTCAAGGTGGGGGGGACTATGGCTACACCTTC. Its protein product is CASSQGGGDYGYTF.

The genes are TRBV6-5 and TRBJ2-7, with D maybe TRBD2 (5 bases). Germline CDR1 is MNHEY and CDR2 is SVGAGI. CDR3 size: 14 residues. Deletions cut 8 bases from V and 2 bases from J, with 16 bases between. The CDR3 DNA sequence: TGTGCCAGCCGAAGGATCCAGACTACCTACGAGCAGTACTTC. This codes for CASRRIQTTYEQYF.

The V gene is TRBV6-4, the J gene TRBJ1-2; the D is unclear. Germline-derived CDR1 and CDR2 are MRHNA and SNTAGT. The CDR3 is 12 residues long. Between the trimmed V and J ends, which lost 0 bases and 5 bases, there was a span of 4 bases. CDR3 sequence: CASSDSGYGYTF. The CDR3 DNA follows: TGTGCCAGCAGTGACTCGGGGTATGGCTACACCTTC.

This clone was found once. This chain connects TRBV28 to TRBJ1-4; no firm D call. The CDR3 extends over 15 amino acids. V lost 1 base and J 6 bases, leaving 12 bases between the germline ends. Germline V gene data show CDR1 as MDHEN and CDR2 as SYDVKM. CDR3 DNA: TGTGCCAGCAGTTTATTCTCCAGCTTAGATGAAAAACTGTTTTTT. Its translation: CASSLFSSLDEKLFF. The full variable domain, completed using reference TRBV28 and TRBJ1-4, is DVKVTQSSRYLVKRTGEKVFLECVQDMDHENMFWYRQDPGLGLRLIYFSYDVKMKEKGDIPEGYSVSREKKERFSLILESASTNQTSMYLCASSLFSSLDEKLFFGSGTQLSVL.

The chain couples TRBV15 to TRBJ2-5, with 12 bases fitting TRBD2. J lost 5 bases, V lost 0 bases, and 7 bases had no gene match. CDR1 and CDR2 from the germline V gene are LNHNV and YYDKDF (reference sequence). The CDR3 has 17 residues. The chain's CDR3 is CATSRDPGLAGGETQYF. CDR3 bases: TGTGCCACCAGCAGAGACCCGGGACTAGCGGGCGGGGAGACCCAGTACTTC.

Points on this clone: An end of the junction does not agree with germline; a read error may underlie this. The gene calls are TRBV28 and TRBJ2-3; 7 nucleotides align to TRBD2. CDR1 and CDR2 from the germline V gene are MDHEN and SYDVKM. CDR3 length equals 13 residues. The CDR3: CASSPPAFGDYLF. Here the CDR3 DNA reads TGTGCCAGCAGTCCCCCCGCGTTCGGGGACTATCTTTTT.

The rearrangement links TRBV5-6 to TRBJ2-5; no reliable D call. Trimming cost V 4 bases and J 5 bases, with 12 bases left between them. This CDR3 has 13 residues. CDR1 is SGHDT and CDR2 is YYEEEE in the germline V gene. This chain's CDR3 is CASSQVPRETQYF. The CDR3 DNA reads as TGTGCCAGCAGCCAGGTGCCGAGGGAGACCCAGTACTTC.

The rearrangement uses TRBV30 and TRBJ1-3, with 10 bases identical to TRBD1. The trim removed 3 bases at V and 2 bases at J, leaving 1 base unmatched. CDR1 and CDR2 from the germline V gene are GTSNPN and SVGIG (reference sequence). This CDR3 contains 14 residues. As DNA, the CDR3 is TGTGCCTGGAGGGGGACAGGGGCTGGAAACACCATATATTTT. Amino acid sequence: CAWRGTGAGNTIYF.

V usage is TRBV2 and J usage is TRBJ2-7, with D maybe TRBD2 (6 bases). The germline V gene encodes CDR1 SNHLY and CDR2 FYNNEI. V lost 4 bases to trimming and J lost 0 bases, with 7 bases between them. This CDR3 comprises 13 residues. The chain's CDR3 is CASSGGVSYEQYF. The CDR3 coding sequence is TGTGCCAGCAGTGGGGGGGTCTCCTACGAGCAGTACTTC.

The J gene is TRBJ1-6, the V gene TRBV5-1; 7 bases are a match to TRBD1. The CDR3 covers 15 residues. The V gene end was trimmed by 5 bases and the J gene end by 7 bases; junction bases not matched to a gene: 9. Germline V lookup: CDR1 SGHRS, CDR2 YFSETQ. The chain's CDR3 is CASRETGQYNSPLHF. The CDR3 coding sequence is TGCGCCAGCAGAGAGACGGGACAGTACAATTCACCCCTCCACTTT.

CDR3 DNA: TGTGCCAGCAGTAGTATCCCAGGGATTCACACTGAAGCTTTCTTT. Translating it yields CASSSIPGIHTEAFF. The rearrangement joins TRBV6-1 to TRBJ1-1; maybe TRBD1 (5 bases). The CDR3 is 15 amino acids. Trimming cost V 5 bases and J 3 bases, with 16 bases left between them. Germline V gene lookup returns CDR1 MNHNS and CDR2 SASEGT.

In the case of this clone: This CDR3 is also generated by other DNA sequences in the sample. The genes are TRBV9 and TRBJ2-3; D gene unclear. V was pared by 1 base and J by 3 bases, with 6 bases between. The germline CDR1 and CDR2 sequences are SGDLS and YYNGEE. This CDR3 has 13 amino acids. In nucleotides, the CDR3 is TGTGCCAGCAGCGTAAGTTCGACAGATACGCAGTATTTT. Its translation is CASSVSSTDTQYF.

DNA for the CDR3: TGTGCCTGGAGGGTTACAGGGAAGGATTCACCCCTCCACTTT. Translated: CAWRVTGKDSPLHF. The chain has TRBV30 and TRBJ1-6; D perhaps matches TRBD1 (6 bases). The length of the CDR3 is 14 residues. Trimming took off 3 bases at V and 8 bases at J, with 14 bases between the two ends. Germline values: CDR1 GTSNPN, CDR2 SVGIG (reference sequence). The entire variable domain, with the rest obtained from reference TRBV30 and TRBJ1-6, is as follows: SQTIHQWPATLVQPVGSPLSLECTVEGTSNPNLYWYRQAAGRGLQLLFYSVGIGQISSEVPQNLSASRPQDRQFILSSKKLLLSDSGFYLCAWRVTGKDSPLHFGNGTRLTVT.

The chain combines TRBV30 with TRBJ2-7, with D possibly being TRBD1 (5 bases). The CDR3 extends over 14 amino acids. V gave up 4 bases and J gave up 0 bases, with 13 bases separating them. Germline CDR1 is GTSNPN and CDR2 is SVGIG (reference sequence). The DNA of the CDR3 is TGTGCCTGGAAGCAGGCGGACACCTCCTACGAGCAGTACTTC. It yields the protein CAWKQADTSYEQYF.

The chain employs TRBV30 and TRBJ1-2; D is ambiguous. Per germline, CDR1 GTSNPN and CDR2 SVGIG (reference sequence). The CDR3 is 12 residues long. V lost 4 bases to trimming and J lost 8 bases, with 14 bases between them. Here the CDR3 reads CAWTQGGGGYTF. As DNA, the CDR3 is TGTGCCTGGACCCAAGGCGGCGGCGGCTACACCTTC.